This paragraph covers one T cell receptor beta chain sequence. The target antigen is unknown. Following RNA extraction, reverse transcription yielded cDNA that acted as the sequencing template. The repertoire was sequenced with immunoSEQ multiplex PCR; TCRdb's copy has only in-frame clones and lacks some. This sample has about 210,000 clones, with roughly two fifths found just once. This record comes from a study of CD8+ T cells in alopecia areata. Looked up from germline, CDR1 is SGHVS and CDR2 is FQNEAQ. This CDR3 region has 14 residues. Trimming cost V 5 bases and J 0 bases, with 5 bases left between them. Study-wide results and caveats: Links between baseline CD8+ expansion and response need larger treated cohorts. Expanded CD8+ clones among the top 100, and scalp clonality, were significantly decreased by tofacitinib.

Treatment noted: oral pan-JAK inhibitor, 5-10 mg twice daily. This specimen consisted of CD4+ T cells sorted from blood, obtained at approximately week 31, from a patient treated with tofacitinib. This TCR derives from a human donor with alopecia areata. V usage is TRBV7-8 and J usage is TRBJ2-6; D is unresolved. CDR3 region: CASSRRSGANVLTF. The CDR3 bases are TGTGCCAGCAGCCGTCGCTCTGGGGCCAACGTCCTGACTTTC.